Below, 18 T cell receptor beta chains from the same sample are listed, as sequenced in a study of sequential checkpoint blockade in melanoma (dated by TCRdb to the late 2010s). The treatment or condition label, as the study defines it: randomized to nivolumab then ipilimumab (arm A) or the reverse (arm B). Preparation of the library involved the immunoSEQ multiplex PCR assay. TCRdb's version of the immuneACCESS table is confined to in-frame rearrangements and falls short of the full clone set. An unresolved V gene accounts for under half of the shortfall where checked; the remainder is of unknown origin. The sample table contains approximately 3,000 clones; only one count was recorded for around a sixth of them. 23% of the sample goes to the ten largest clones. The sample in question was tumor tissue (inferred from file names), obtained from a patient given nivolumab and ipilimumab in sequence. The receptors derive from a human donor with melanoma.

This clone came up a few times. The rearrangement joins TRBV30 to TRBJ1-2; D ambiguous. CDR3 length: 13 residues. V lost 1 base and J lost 8, with 14 bases in between. Germline lookup yields CDR1 GTSNPN and CDR2 SVGIG (reference sequence). The CDR3, as DNA: TGTGCCTGGAGTGCACCCGGGTTCGACGGCTACACCTTC. Translating gives CAWSAPGFDGYTF.

The chain employs TRBV4-1 and TRBJ2-7, with D possibly matching TRBD1 (5 bases). The germline V and J ends were trimmed by 0 bases and 4 bases, with 13 bases remaining between them. This CDR3 has 15 amino acids. Germline V gene sequence: CDR1 MGHRA, CDR2 YSYEKL. The CDR3 DNA reads TGCGCCAGCAGCCAAGAATACCCAGGGATTTACGAGCAGTACTTC. Protein: CASSQEYPGIYEQYF.

This clone was seen a handful of times. V usage is TRBV6-8 and J usage is TRBJ2-2; D is perhaps TRBD1 (6 bases). The CDR3 extends over 15 amino acids. The V and J ends lost 6 bases and 5 bases respectively, with 16 bases between them. Germline V lookup: CDR1 MNHGY, CDR2 SAAAGT. CDR3 region: CASSPDTGNTGELFF. Written as DNA, the CDR3 is TGTGCCAGCAGCCCCGACACAGGGAATACCGGGGAGCTGTTTTTT.

This clone was counted only a few times. This chain joins TRBV23-1 and TRBJ2-1, with D unresolved. TRBV23-1 is an ORF for which the function is uncertain. The ends were cut back, 6 bases at V and 10 bases at J, with 16 bases in the middle. The CDR3 sequence is 13 residues long. This CDR3 is CASSLGASWEQFF. The CDR3 nucleotides are TGCGCCAGCAGCTTGGGCGCGTCGTGGGAGCAGTTCTTC.

This chain links TRBV6-8 with TRBJ1-5, with D perhaps TRBD1 (6 bases). The CDR3 is 17 amino acids. Germline CDR1 is MNHGY and CDR2 is SAAAGT. Trimming took 5 bases from V and 0 from J, leaving 17 bases between them. Here the CDR3 reads CASSDFWGRNSNQPQHF. As DNA, the CDR3 is TGTGCCAGCAGTGACTTTTGGGGGCGAAATAGCAATCAGCCCCAGCATTTT.

In this sample, this clone turned up a few times. CDR3 residues: CATSMGSYEQYF. The CDR3 DNA sequence: TGTGCCACCTCGATGGGGAGCTACGAGCAGTACTTC. The chain couples TRBV19 to TRBJ2-7, with D possibly TRBD2 on 5 matching bases. CDR1 and CDR2 from the germline V gene are LNHDA and SQIVND (reference sequence). The CDR3 length is 12 residues. Trimming took off 10 bases at V and 3 bases at J, with 13 bases between the two ends.

The CDR3 region is CASSLGTGGYNEQFF. The CDR3 nucleotides read TGTGCCAGCAGCTTAGGGACAGGGGGGTACAATGAGCAGTTCTTC. The chain uses TRBV11-3 and TRBJ2-1; 10 bases agree with TRBD1. This CDR3 has 15 amino acids. With V trimmed by 1 base and J by 4 bases, 1 base remained unmatched. Germline values: CDR1 SGHNT, CDR2 YENEEA. The full variable domain, in which reference TRBV11-3 and TRBJ2-1 provide the parts outside the CDR3, is EAGVVQSPRYKIIEKKQPVAFWCNPISGHNTLYWYLQNLGQGPELLIRYENEEAVDDSQLPKDRFSAERLKGVDSTLKIQPAELGDSAVYLCASSLGTGGYNEQFFGPGTRLTVL.

In its sample, this clone is medium-sized. The J gene is TRBJ2-5, the V gene TRBV11-3; the D is unclear. Trimming removed 5 bases from V and 4 bases from J, with 23 bases in between. The CDR3 spans 17 residues. Germline CDR1 and CDR2: SGHNT and YENEEA. The CDR3 protein is CASSQVSTAYLPETQYF. The CDR3, as DNA: TGTGCCAGCAGCCAAGTCTCAACCGCGTATCTCCCAGAGACCCAGTACTTC.

The rearrangement uses TRBV23-1 and TRBJ2-7; D is ambiguous. TRBV23-1 is given ORF status, its function remaining uncertain. V lost 6 bases to trimming and J lost 2 bases, with 11 bases between them. This CDR3 comprises 13 residues. CDR3 amino acids: CASSPSWTYEQYF. In DNA, the CDR3 is TGCGCCAGCAGCCCCTCCTGGACCTACGAGCAGTACTTC.

The CDR3 spells CASSPGTGGEAFF. CDR3 in DNA: TGTGCCAGCAGTCCCGGGACAGGGGGCGAAGCTTTCTTT. V and J are TRBV6-8 and TRBJ1-1; TRBD1 matches 12 bases. V shed 5 bases, J shed 8 bases, and the junction held 3 bases outside the gene matches. This CDR3 contains 13 residues. Germline V gene data show CDR1 as MNHGY and CDR2 as SAAAGT.

This clone was detected many times. The chain is built from TRBV9 and TRBJ2-3, with D perhaps matching TRBD1 or TRBD2 (5 bases each). Trimming removed 0 bases from V and 6 bases from J, with 11 bases in between. Germline V gives CDR1 SGDLS, CDR2 YYNGEE. The CDR3 has 14 residues. This CDR3 reads CASSVDGTPDTQYF. CDR3 bases: TGTGCCAGCAGCGTAGATGGGACCCCTGATACGCAGTATTTT.

This clone was seen repeatedly, ten times or more. This chain joins TRBV11-3 and TRBJ2-7; 9 nucleotides match TRBD2. This CDR3 spans 15 amino acids. Trimming cost V 5 bases and J 4 bases; bases outside gene matches: 9. Germline V gene data show CDR1 as SGHNT and CDR2 as YENEEA. In nucleotides, the CDR3 is TGTGCCAGCAGCCCGAGGGGCGGGGGGGCTTACGAGCAGTACTTC. Translation: CASSPRGGGAYEQYF.

This clone showed up just a few times. The chain carries TRBV11-3 and TRBJ2-7, with TRBD1 identical over 9 bases. Trimming took 5 bases from V and 3 from J; bases not matched to a gene: 17. This CDR3 comprises 18 residues. The germline V gene encodes CDR1 SGHNT and CDR2 YENEEA. CDR3: CASSPFVDPVTGGYEQYF. DNA for the CDR3: TGTGCCAGCAGCCCCTTCGTTGACCCGGTGACAGGGGGCTACGAGCAGTACTTC.

The chain joins TRBV18 to TRBJ1-4, with D uncertain. The germline gives CDR1 KGHSH, CDR2 LQKENI. V lost 1 base to trimming and J lost 8 bases, with 5 bases between them. The length of the CDR3 is 12 residues. Here the CDR3 DNA reads TGTGCCAGCTCACCACGCGGGGAAAAACTGTTTTTT. Translating it yields CASSPRGEKLFF.

The genes are TRBV9 and TRBJ2-4; the D gene could be TRBD1 or TRBD2 (5 bases each). CDR3 length: 13 amino acids. From germline, CDR1 is SGDLS and CDR2 YYNGEE. The V end lost 4 bases, the J end lost 11 bases, and 16 bases lay between the germline ends. CDR3 DNA: TGTGCCAGCAGCACCGGGACGGTGGGGGTTCAGTACTTC. It encodes CASSTGTVGVQYF.

This clone was picked up many times. V usage is TRBV6-8 and J usage is TRBJ2-1; TRBD2 matches 7 bases. The CDR3 totals 16 residues. V trimming: 4 bases; J trimming: 6 bases; junction bases outside the gene matches: 12. The germline gives CDR1 MNHGY, CDR2 SAAAGT. The CDR3 nucleotides read TGTGCCAGCAGTTCAATTGGGGGGGTAGTAGGCAATGAGCAGTTCTTC. Translation: CASSSIGGVVGNEQFF.

Many counts were recorded for this clone. The chain joins TRBV11-3 to TRBJ2-7; TRBD2 matches 9 bases. The V gene's germline CDR1 is SGHNT and CDR2 YENEEA. The CDR3 spans 17 residues. V was pared by 3 bases and J by 7 bases, with 16 bases of the junction left unmatched. CDR3 amino acids: CASSLGGLAGTVTEQYF. CDR3 sequence (DNA): TGTGCCAGCAGCTTGGGGGGTCTAGCGGGGACTGTCACAGAGCAGTACTTC. Full variable domain (remainder filled in from reference TRBV11-3 and TRBJ2-7): EAGVVQSPRYKIIEKKQPVAFWCNPISGHNTLYWYLQNLGQGPELLIRYENEEAVDDSQLPKDRFSAERLKGVDSTLKIQPAELGDSAVYLCASSLGGLAGTVTEQYFGPGTRLTVT.

The chain carries TRBV5-1 and TRBJ1-1; 10 bases fit TRBD1. V trimming: 4 bases; J trimming: 5 bases; junction bases outside the gene matches: 14. The germline gives CDR1 SGHRS, CDR2 YFSETQ. The CDR3 loop spans 17 amino acids. The CDR3 DNA sequence: TGCGCCAGCAGCCCCGGACAGGGGGTAGATATGTGGACTGAAGCTTTCTTT. Amino acid sequence: CASSPGQGVDMWTEAFF. Full variable domain (outside the CDR3, taken from reference TRBV5-1 and TRBJ1-1): KAGVTQTPRYLIKTRGQQVTLSCSPISGHRSVSWYQQTPGQGLQFLFEYFSETQRNKGNFPGRFSGRQFSNSRSEMNVSTLELGDSALYLCASSPGQGVDMWTEAFFGQGTRLTVV.